This T cell receptor (beta chain) is drawn from a study of cytomegalovirus exposure and HLA in healthy donors. Findings and limits, study-wide: Reports state that TCR beta sequences accurately predicted most subjects' HLA-A and HLA-B alleles. CMV serostatus was the sole immune exposure information available. With DRB1 most and HLA-C fewest, TCR association rates differed between HLA loci in a later analysis.

About this clone: The antigen remains unidentified.

The PCR was carried out with 60 Vbeta primers and 13 Jbeta primers. Generated by immunoSEQ multiplex PCR, the TCRdb table keeps only in-frame clones and is missing some. This repertoire shows around 190,000 clones, 81% found once; its top ten account for more than 3%. The specimen sequenced was PBMCs. This clonotype originated in a man between 40 and 49 years old in good health and CMV-seropositive.

CDR3 region: CASSKDGTSGTNTGELFF. DNA for the CDR3: TGTGCCAGCAGCAAGGACGGGACTAGCGGGACGAACACCGGGGAGCTGTTTTTT. V usage is TRBV5-4 and J usage is TRBJ2-2; 13 positions match TRBD2. Per germline, CDR1 SGHNT and CDR2 YYREEE (reference sequence). This CDR3 is 18 amino acids long. V dropped 4 bases and J dropped 0; count of bases not matched to a gene: 6.